Below are 20 T cell receptor beta chains sequenced from a single sample in a study of cytomegalovirus exposure and HLA in healthy donors. PCR was performed using 60 Vbeta and 13 Jbeta primers. Profiled with immunoSEQ multiplex PCR; TCRdb holds only in-frame clones, not every one. In the table there are some 93,000 clones, 9.4% of which are singletons. Sequences were obtained from PBMCs. The source is a man in his forties or fifties in good health and CMV-seropositive.

This clone was found a few times. The chain recombines TRBV27 with TRBJ2-3; D may be TRBD1 (5 bases). Germline CDR1 MNHEY, CDR2 SMNVEV (reference sequence). CDR3 length equals 14 residues. V lost 7 bases, J lost 4 bases, and 15 bases lay in between. Here the CDR3 DNA reads TGTGCCAGCAAGGGGCCTAGGAGCGCAGATACGCAGTATTTT. Amino acids: CASKGPRSADTQYF.

This clone has a handful of counts. V gene TRBV6-5 combines with J gene TRBJ2-1, with 11 bases matching TRBD2. The CDR3 spans 15 residues. The ends lost 5 bases at V and 4 bases at J; junction bases unmatched: 4. CDR1 is MNHEY, CDR2 SVGAGI, per germline. Here the CDR3 DNA reads TGTGCCAGCAGTCTGACTAGCGGGATTTACAATGAGCAGTTCTTC. Protein sequence: CASSLTSGIYNEQFF.

This clone was seen more than once but under ten times. Compared with germline, one end of the junction differs, possibly owing to a read error. The V call is TRBV7-7, the J call TRBJ2-5; 7 bases are shared with TRBD1. CDR1 is SSHAT and CDR2 is FNYEAQ in the germline V gene (reference sequence). This CDR3 comprises 14 residues. The CDR3 nucleotides are TGTGCTAGCAGCTTAGAGGGGGCGGGAGAGACCCAGTACTTC. Residues: CASSLEGAGETQYF.

V usage is TRBV7-6 and J usage is TRBJ2-7; D not resolved. From germline, CDR1 is SGHVS and CDR2 FNYEAQ. V lost 5 bases and J lost 7, with 12 bases in between. CDR3 length equals 12 residues. The CDR3 bases are TGTGCCAGCAGCCACTCCGCGGAAGAGCAGTACTTC. Residues: CASSHSAEEQYF.

V is TRBV5-6 and J is TRBJ2-5, with TRBD1 matching over 8 bases. With the DNA end fitting TRBJ2-7 better, the J assignment may be wrong. The CDR3 has 15 residues. Germline V gives CDR1 SGHDT, CDR2 YYEEEE. CDR3 in amino acids: CASSSPDRVEYEQYF. The CDR3 DNA reads as TGTGCCAGCAGCTCCCCGGACAGGGTGGAGTACGAGCAGTACTTC.

There are a few counts of this clone. V gene TRBV4-3 combines with J gene TRBJ2-7; no reliable D call. The CDR3 is 19 residues long. Germline assignment: CDR1 LGHNA and CDR2 YSLEER. V was shortened by 3 bases and J by 0 bases, with 24 bases between the two germline ends. CDR3 region: CASSQDASYMRSSSYEQYF. Here the CDR3 DNA reads TGCGCCAGCAGCCAGGATGCCTCCTATATGCGGTCAAGCTCCTACGAGCAGTACTTC.

This clone occurred a few times. The rearrangement uses TRBV7-3 and TRBJ1-2, with a tentative D call TRBD1 (6 bases). The CDR3 has 14 residues. Trimming cost V 5 bases and J 7 bases, with 17 bases left between them. The germline V gene encodes CDR1 SGHTA and CDR2 FQGTGA. The CDR3 coding sequence is TGTGCCAGCAGCCCTGGGGGGGCGACGGGTGGCTACACCTTC. Amino acids: CASSPGGATGGYTF.

This chain links TRBV28 with TRBJ1-2; unclear D gene. The V gene's germline CDR1 is MDHEN and CDR2 SYDVKM. This CDR3 contains 11 residues. V shed 4 bases and J shed 9 bases, with 9 bases lying between them. Written as DNA, the CDR3 is TGTGCCAGCAGTTCCCCGCTACGCTACACCTTC. Translated, it gives CASSSPLRYTF.

This clone came up a few times. This chain joins TRBV10-3 and TRBJ1-2; D ambiguous. The CDR3 is 13 amino acids. In germline, CDR1 is ENHRY, CDR2 SYGVKD. The V gene lost 3 bases and the J gene lost 0 bases, with 5 bases spanning the gap. CDR3 amino acids: CAISEPANYGYTF. Here the CDR3 DNA reads TGTGCCATCAGTGAACCAGCTAACTATGGCTACACCTTC.

This clone was counted between two and nine times. The chain couples TRBV5-4 to TRBJ2-5; TRBD1 matches 8 bases. The germline V gene encodes CDR1 SGHNT and CDR2 YYREEE (reference sequence). Trimming cost V 4 bases and J 2 bases; bases outside gene matches: 1. There are 13 residues in the CDR3. In DNA form, the CDR3 reads TGTGCCAGCAGCAGGACAGGGCAAGAGACCCAGTACTTC. It specifies CASSRTGQETQYF.

This clone was seen a few times. The chain employs TRBV7-8 and TRBJ1-5; no firm D call. The CDR3 sequence is 13 residues long. The V end was cut by 1 base, the J end by 3 bases, with 4 bases between. Germline V lookup: CDR1 SGHVS, CDR2 FQNEAQ. The CDR3: CASSLVANQPQHF. The CDR3 coding sequence is TGTGCCAGCAGCTTAGTAGCCAATCAGCCCCAGCATTTT.

This clone was picked up a small number of times. The rearrangement links TRBV19 to TRBJ1-5; TRBD1 matches 9 bases. This CDR3 spans 16 amino acids. The V gene's germline CDR1 is LNHDA and CDR2 SQIVND (reference sequence). Trimming took 5 bases from V and 0 from J; bases not matched to a gene: 5. For the CDR3, the DNA is TGTGCCAGTAGTGTGGGGACAGGGTATAGCAATCAGCCCCAGCATTTT. Encoded protein: CASSVGTGYSNQPQHF.

This clone has only a few counts. The J gene is TRBJ1-6, the V gene TRBV7-9, with TRBD1 identical over 10 bases. Germline assignment: CDR1 SEHNR and CDR2 FQNEAQ (reference sequence). The CDR3 has 15 residues. The V and J ends lost 5 bases and 6 bases, in that order; junction bases with no gene match: 4. The CDR3 coding sequence is TGTGCCAGCAGCCGAGGGGACAGGGGTAATTCACCCCTCCACTTT. Protein sequence: CASSRGDRGNSPLHF.

The rearrangement uses TRBV28 and TRBJ1-1; 8 bases are shared with TRBD1. The V segment lost 4 bases and the J segment 5 bases; nucleotides outside the gene matches: 6. CDR1 and CDR2 (germline): MDHEN, SYDVKM. The CDR3 spans 14 residues. CDR3 DNA sequence: TGTGCCAGCAGTTCCAGGGGGCGAAGAACTGAAGCTTTCTTT. Its translation is CASSSRGRRTEAFF.

For this clone: A read error may produce the germline difference seen at one junction end. The CDR3 DNA reads TGTGCCAGCAGAGAAGGACAGGGCGGCGAGCAGTACTTC. It translates to CASREGQGGEQYF. The V and J genes are TRBV6-1 and TRBJ2-7, with 8 bases lining up with TRBD1. Germline V gives CDR1 MNHNS, CDR2 SASEGT. This CDR3 is 13 amino acids long.

The chain couples TRBV7-6 to TRBJ2-2; 7 nucleotides match TRBD1. The V and J ends lost 2 bases and 4 bases, in that order; junction bases with no gene match: 4. The germline V gene encodes CDR1 SGHVS and CDR2 FNYEAQ. CDR3 length: 15 residues. This CDR3 is CASSLTAGGTGELFF. The CDR3 DNA reads TGTGCCAGCAGCTTAACGGCAGGGGGCACCGGGGAGCTGTTTTTT. Filled out from reference TRBV7-6 and TRBJ2-2, the complete variable domain reads GAGVSQSPRYKVTKRGQDVALRCDPISGHVSLYWYRQALGQGPEFLTYFNYEAQQDKSGLPNDRFSAERPEGSISTLTIQRTEQRDSAMYRCASSLTAGGTGELFFGEGSRLTVL.

This clone showed up just a few times. This rearrangement joins TRBV28 to TRBJ1-1; no clear D. CDR1 is MDHEN and CDR2 is SYDVKM in the germline V gene. V dropped 4 bases and J dropped 2 bases, with 8 bases sitting between them. This CDR3 has 13 residues. This CDR3 reads CASSSAVNTEAFF. The CDR3 DNA reads TGTGCCAGCAGTTCCGCAGTCAACACTGAAGCTTTCTTT.

In its sample, this clone was seen a few times. The chain recombines TRBV5-1 with TRBJ2-3; D possibly corresponds to TRBD1 (5 bases). V gave up 1 base and J gave up 0 bases, with 9 bases separating them. Germline CDR1 is SGHRS and CDR2 is YFSETQ. This CDR3 has 15 residues. CDR3 loop: CASSLQGMSTDTQYF. The CDR3 DNA reads TGCGCCAGCAGCTTGCAGGGTATGAGCACAGATACGCAGTATTTT.

This clone turned up a few times. CDR3 in amino acids: CASSEAKGQGSYNEQFF. In DNA form, the CDR3 reads TGTGCCAGCAGTGAAGCGAAGGGACAGGGCTCCTACAATGAGCAGTTCTTC. The V call is TRBV6-1, the J call TRBJ2-1; 9 positions match TRBD1. After removal of 0 bases from V and 0 bases from J, the junction contained 3 bases not matched to a gene. CDR3 length equals 17 residues. From germline, CDR1 is MNHNS and CDR2 SASEGT.

This rearrangement joins TRBV28 to TRBJ2-3; D gene ambiguous. CDR1 is MDHEN, CDR2 SYDVKM, per germline. V was clipped by 5 bases and J by 2 bases, with 14 bases between them. This CDR3 comprises 15 residues. CDR3 amino acids: CASSRSLSATDTQYF. The CDR3 nucleotides are TGTGCCAGCAGTCGAAGCTTATCTGCCACAGATACGCAGTATTTT.